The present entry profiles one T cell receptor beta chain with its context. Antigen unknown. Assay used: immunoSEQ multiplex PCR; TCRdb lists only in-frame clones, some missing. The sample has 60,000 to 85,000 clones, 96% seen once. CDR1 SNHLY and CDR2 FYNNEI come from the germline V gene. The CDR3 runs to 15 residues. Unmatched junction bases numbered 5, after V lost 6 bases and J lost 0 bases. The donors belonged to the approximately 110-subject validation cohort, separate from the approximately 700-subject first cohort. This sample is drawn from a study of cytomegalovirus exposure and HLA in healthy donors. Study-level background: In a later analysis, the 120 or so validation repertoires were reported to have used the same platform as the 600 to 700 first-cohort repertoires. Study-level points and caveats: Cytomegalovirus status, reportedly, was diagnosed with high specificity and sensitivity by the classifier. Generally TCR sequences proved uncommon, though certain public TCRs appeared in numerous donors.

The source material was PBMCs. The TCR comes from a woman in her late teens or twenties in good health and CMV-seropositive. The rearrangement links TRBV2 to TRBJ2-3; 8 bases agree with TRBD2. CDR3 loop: CASSDTSGSTDTQYF. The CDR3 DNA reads TGTGCCAGCAGCGACACTAGCGGTAGCACAGATACGCAGTATTTT.